What follows is one T cell receptor beta chain and its context. This sample is part of a study of ipilimumab plus nivolumab after autologous stem cell transplantation. The CDR3 contains 12 residues. The V gene's germline CDR1 is MDHEN and CDR2 SYDVKM. Trimming removed 7 bases from V and 6 bases from J; junction bases left unmatched: 5. Data came from immunoSEQ multiplex PCR; TCRdb stores just in-frame clones and leaves some out. The sample has 9,500 to 10,000 clones, roughly two thirds seen once; the top ten hold around 21%. The material sequenced was PBMCs, taken in a trial of ipilimumab plus nivolumab as post-transplant consolidation. The chain is built from TRBV28 and TRBJ2-7; 8 bases are shared with TRBD1. This TCR derives from a female donor with multiple myeloma. This CDR3 reads CASNSGGGEQYF. CDR3 nucleotides: TGTGCCAGCAACTCAGGGGGCGGCGAGCAGTACTTC.